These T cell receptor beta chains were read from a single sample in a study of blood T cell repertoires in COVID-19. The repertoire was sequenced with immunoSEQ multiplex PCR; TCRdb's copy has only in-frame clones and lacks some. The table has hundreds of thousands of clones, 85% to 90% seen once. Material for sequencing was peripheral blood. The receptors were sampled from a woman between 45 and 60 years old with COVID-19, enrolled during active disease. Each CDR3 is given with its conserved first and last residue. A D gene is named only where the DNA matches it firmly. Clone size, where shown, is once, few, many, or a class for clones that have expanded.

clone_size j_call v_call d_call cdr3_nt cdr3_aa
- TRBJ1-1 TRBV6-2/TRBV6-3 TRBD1 TGTGCCAGCAGTCGCACCATGCAGGGGGCTGAAGCTTTCTTT CASSRTMQGAEAFF
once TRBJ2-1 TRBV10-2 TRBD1 TGCGCCAGCAGTGAGTCAGATGGGACAGGGAAATTCTTC CASSESDGTGKFF
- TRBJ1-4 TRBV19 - TGTGCCAGTAGCCCTACCACAGGATTCGGGGAAAAACTGTTTTTT CASSPTTGFGEKLFF
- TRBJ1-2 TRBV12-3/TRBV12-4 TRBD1 TGTGCCAGCAGTGGGACAGGGGGAGATGGCTACACCTTC CASSGTGGDGYTF
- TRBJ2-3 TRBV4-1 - TGCGCCAGCAGCCAAGTTATTATGGGGCCAGATACGCAGTATTTT CASSQVIMGPDTQYF
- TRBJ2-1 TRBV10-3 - TGTGCCATCAGTGAGTCCCCGACAGGTCCCTACAATGAGCAGTTCTTC CAISESPTGPYNEQFF
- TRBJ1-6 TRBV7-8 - TGTGCCAGCGCCGGACAGCAGGGATTGACCCTCCACTTT CASAGQQGLTLHF
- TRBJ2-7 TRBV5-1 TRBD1 TGCGCCAGCAGCACGGAACAGGGGGCAAACTCCTACGAGCAGTACTTC CASSTEQGANSYEQYF
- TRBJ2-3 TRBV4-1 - TGCGCCAGCAGCCAAGTAACTTTCGAGGATACGCAGTATTTT CASSQVTFEDTQYF
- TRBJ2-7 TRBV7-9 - TGTGCCAGCAGCTTAGGGGCAGACTCCTACGAGCAGTACTTC CASSLGADSYEQYF
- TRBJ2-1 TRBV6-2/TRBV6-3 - TGTGCCAGCAGCCCCTCAGGGGGGCATCGAGAGCAGTTCTTC CASSPSGGHREQFF
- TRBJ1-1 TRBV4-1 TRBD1 TGCGCCAGCAGCCATAACTCTCCCGGGACAGGGTACGCTGAAGCTTTCTTT CASSHNSPGTGYAEAFF
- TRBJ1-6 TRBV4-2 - TGTGCCAGCAGCCAAGAAAGGAGGGTAGAGTCACCCCTCCACTTT CASSQERRVESPLHF
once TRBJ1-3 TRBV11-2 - TGTGCCAGCAGCTTACAGGCGAACACCATATATTTT CASSLQANTIYF
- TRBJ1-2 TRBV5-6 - TGTGCCAGCAGCTCACAGGGCCCGAACTATGGCTACACCTTC CASSSQGPNYGYTF
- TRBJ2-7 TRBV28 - TGTGCCAGCGGGCACCCACTCACGGACTCCGGAGAGCAGTACTTC CASGHPLTDSGEQYF
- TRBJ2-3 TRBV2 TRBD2 TGTGCCAGCGGGACTAGCGGGCCAAGCACAGATACGCAGTATTTT CASGTSGPSTDTQYF
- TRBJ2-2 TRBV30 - TGTGCCTGGAGTGTTGGGCGGGGCGCGAACACCGGGGAGCTGTTTTTT CAWSVGRGANTGELFF
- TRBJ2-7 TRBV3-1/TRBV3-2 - TGTGCCAGCAGCCGGGGGCCCTCCTACGAGCAGTACTTC CASSRGPSYEQYF
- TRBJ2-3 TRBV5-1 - TGCGCCAGCAGCCATCGACAGGTACCTGATACGCAGTATTTT CASSHRQVPDTQYF
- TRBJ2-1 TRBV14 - TGTGCCAGCAGCCAAGGACTACATCGGGAGCAGTTCTTC CASSQGLHREQFF
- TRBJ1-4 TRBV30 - TGTGCCTGGAGTGTCGTCGAGACAGCTAATGAAAAACTGTTTTTT CAWSVVETANEKLFF
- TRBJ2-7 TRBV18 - TGTGCCAGCTCACCAGGCGGAGACGAGCAGTACTTC CASSPGGDEQYF
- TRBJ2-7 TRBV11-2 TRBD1 TGTGCCAGCAGCTTAGCCGGGACAGTTTCCTACGAGCAGTACTTC CASSLAGTVSYEQYF
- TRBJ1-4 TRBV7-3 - TGTGCCAGCAGCTCAGGGGCCGGGGAAAAACTGTTTTTT CASSSGAGEKLFF
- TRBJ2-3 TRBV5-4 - TGTGCCAGCAGCCTGAGTATCGTTACTCCCCCCTTGGATACGCAGTATTTT CASSLSIVTPPLDTQYF
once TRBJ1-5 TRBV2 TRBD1 TGTGCCAGCAACCCCGGGACAGATAGCAATCAGCCCCAGCATTTT CASNPGTDSNQPQHF
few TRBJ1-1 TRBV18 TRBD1 TGTGCCAGCAAGGGACAGGGGAGGGCTGAAGCTTTCTTT CASKGQGRAEAFF
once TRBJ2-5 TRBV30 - TGTGCCTGGAGTGGGGGAGTAGCGGCTTTCCAAGAGACCCAGTACTTC CAWSGGVAAFQETQYF
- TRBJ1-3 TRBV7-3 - TGTGCCAGCAGCTCAGATGTCCCGGGATGCGGAAACACCATATATTTT CASSSDVPGCGNTIYF
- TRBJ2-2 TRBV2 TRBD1 TGTGCCAGCATAGGACAGGGACGCACCGGGGAGCTGTTTTTT CASIGQGRTGELFF
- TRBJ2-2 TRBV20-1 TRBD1 TGCAGTGCGACAGGGGCCGGGGAGCTGTTTTTT CSATGAGELFF
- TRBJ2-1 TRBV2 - TGTGCCAGCACGATAGCGGAGAATGAGCAGTTCTTC CASTIAENEQFF
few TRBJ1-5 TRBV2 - TGTGCCAGCAGTGAAGCGCTTCGAGACAAAATGCATTTT CASSEALRDKMHF
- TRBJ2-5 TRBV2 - TGTGCCAGTTCACAAGAGACCCAGTACTTC CASSQETQYF